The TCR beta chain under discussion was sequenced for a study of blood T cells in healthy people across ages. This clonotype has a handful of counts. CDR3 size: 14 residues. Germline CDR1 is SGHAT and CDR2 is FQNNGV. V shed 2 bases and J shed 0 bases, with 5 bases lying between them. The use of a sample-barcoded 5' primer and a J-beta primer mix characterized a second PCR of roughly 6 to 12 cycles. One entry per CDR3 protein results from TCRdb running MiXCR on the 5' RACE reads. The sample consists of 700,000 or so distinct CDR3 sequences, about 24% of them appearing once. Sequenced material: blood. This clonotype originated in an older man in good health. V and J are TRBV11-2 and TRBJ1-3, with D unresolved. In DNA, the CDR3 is TGTGCCAGCAGCTTATGGATCTCTGGAAACACCATATATTTT. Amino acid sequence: CASSLWISGNTIYF. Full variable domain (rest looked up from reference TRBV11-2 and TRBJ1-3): EAGVAQSPRYKIIEKRQSVAFWCNPISGHATLYWYQQILGQGPKLLIQFQNNGVVDDSQLPKDRFSAERLKGVDSTLKIQPAKLEDSAVYLCASSLWISGNTIYFGEGSWLTVV.